The source of this TCR beta chain is a study of blood T cells in healthy people across ages. In the study overall: Using template switching, researchers captured about one barcoded beta molecule for each two T cells.

V shed 4 bases, J shed 10 bases, and the junction held 3 bases outside the gene matches. Germline CDR1 and CDR2: SGHDN and FVKESK. This CDR3 has 14 amino acids. Primed by a sample-barcoded 5' primer and a J-beta primer mix, a second PCR proceeded for about 6 to 11 cycles. Each CDR3 protein is one row after TCRdb ran MiXCR on the 5' RACE reads. The sample holds almost 300,000 distinct CDR3 sequences, 27% seen once. In this sample, this clonotype turned up a few times. The receptor was isolated from a woman in her 70s in good health. The chain couples TRBV14 to TRBJ1-6, with TRBD1 matching over 11 bases. Sequencing used blood. Here the CDR3 DNA reads TGTGCCAGCAGCCCGGACAGGGGGCGATCACCCCTCCACTTT. Translating gives CASSPDRGRSPLHF.